This TCR beta chain emerged from a study of cytomegalovirus exposure and HLA in healthy donors. The V gene's germline CDR1 is MNHNS and CDR2 SASEGT. The length of the CDR3 is 15 residues. V dropped 6 bases and J dropped 1; count of bases not matched to a gene: 4. 13 Jbeta primers and 60 Vbeta primers were used for the PCR. Measured with immunoSEQ multiplex PCR; TCRdb has only the in-frame clones, and not every one. The data hold 70,000 or so clones, with roughly four fifths observed a single time. The clonotype was recovered from a man aged 18 to 29 in good health and CMV-seronegative. The rearrangement uses TRBV6-1 and TRBJ2-2; 8 nucleotides align to TRBD2. The sequenced material came from PBMCs. CDR3 residues: CASSHRGGNTGELFF. CDR3 sequence (DNA): TGTGCCAGCAGCCACCGGGGGGGGAACACCGGGGAGCTGTTTTTT.